This TCR beta chain was recovered during a study of T cells in Graves' hyperthyroidism and ophthalmopathy. As regards this clonotype: What it recognizes is unknown.

Points from the study as a whole: A model of 13 V-J pairs discriminated ophthalmopathy from stable hyperthyroidism. Ophthalmopathy, as predicted by the model, came a median roughly 6.3 months after the prediction.

Amplification targeted TCR beta CDR3 regions from RNA transcripts. Initially, a first-round RT-PCR of the TCR CDR3 employed the HTBI primer set. TCRdb reprocessed the multiplex PCR reads with MiXCR, giving one entry per CDR3 protein. In the table there are about 400,000 distinct CDR3 sequences, roughly 15% of which are singletons. Individuals with ophthalmopathy presented a Clinical Activity Score of at least 3, a NOSPECS grade of at least 4 and a duration under 3 months. Sequencing input: blood. This TCR was sampled from a man younger than 30 with Graves' ophthalmopathy.

CDR3 in DNA: TGTGCCAGCAGTGAAGTTATTAGGGTCAAGTTCTTC. Protein product: CASSEVIRVKFF. V usage is TRBV2 and J usage is TRBJ2-1; no clear D. Trimming pared 1 base from V and 14 bases from J, leaving 12 bases between. This CDR3 contains 12 residues. CDR1 SNHLY and CDR2 FYNNEI come from the germline V gene.